One sample yielded the 13 T cell receptor beta chains listed below, sequenced in a study of cytomegalovirus exposure and HLA in healthy donors. Generated by immunoSEQ multiplex PCR, the TCRdb table keeps only in-frame clones and is missing some. The table lists 65,000 or so clones, about 94% of them singletons. Sequenced material: PBMCs. The receptors originated from a man between 18 and 35 years old in good health and CMV-seropositive.

The chain carries TRBV28 and TRBJ1-1, with a tentative D call TRBD1 (6 bases). The CDR3 is made up of 15 amino acids. Per the germline V gene, CDR1 is MDHEN and CDR2 is SYDVKM. Trimming cost V 2 bases and J 2 bases, with 12 bases left between them. CDR3: CASSLGGTLNTEAFF. The CDR3 region has the DNA TGTGCCAGCAGTTTAGGTGGGACACTCAACACTGAAGCTTTCTTT.

The CDR3 loop is CASSPQEPNREKLFF. The CDR3 DNA reads as TGTGCCAGCAGCCCACAGGAGCCGAATCGAGAAAAACTGTTTTTT. The chain uses TRBV5-6 and TRBJ1-4; tentative D call: TRBD1 (5 bases). Germline V CDR1 and CDR2: SGHDT, YYEEEE. The V end was cut by 4 bases, the J end by 8 bases, with 18 bases between. This CDR3 contains 15 residues.

This sequence joins TRBV6-1 and TRBJ2-3; 7 bases agree with TRBD1. The J segment lost 8 bases and the V segment lost 1 base, leaving 18 bases of the junction unmatched. The CDR3 length is 18 residues. The germline gives CDR1 MNHNS, CDR2 SASEGT. CDR3 protein: CASSEGARTGGPAGTQYF. In DNA, the CDR3 is TGTGCCAGCAGTGAAGGGGCCCGGACAGGCGGCCCGGCGGGTACGCAGTATTTT.

This chain connects TRBV6-1 to TRBJ2-7; D is possibly TRBD1 (5 bases). Germline V gene data show CDR1 as MNHNS and CDR2 as SASEGT. The CDR3 has 15 residues. Trimming removed 3 bases from V and 2 bases from J, with 14 bases in between. CDR3 residues: CASSEGSGQAYEQYF. The CDR3 bases are TGTGCCAGCAGTGAGGGTTCAGGACAAGCCTACGAGCAGTACTTC.

This sequence joins TRBV7-9 and TRBJ1-1; 8 bases match TRBD1. J lost 0 bases, V lost 5 bases, and 5 bases had no gene match. Germline V gives CDR1 SEHNR, CDR2 FQNEAQ (reference sequence). The CDR3 is 15 amino acids. The CDR3 protein is CASSPPGQVNTEAFF. The CDR3 DNA reads TGTGCCAGCAGCCCCCCGGGACAGGTGAACACTGAAGCTTTCTTT.

The rearrangement uses TRBV6-5 and TRBJ2-7; 7 nucleotides match TRBD2. Germline trimming cut 2 bases from V and 3 bases from J; bases unmatched to any gene: 4. The CDR3 length is 14 residues. Germline values: CDR1 MNHEY, CDR2 SVGAGI. CDR3 bases: TGTGCCAGCAGTTACGCGGGGGTAGGCTACGAGCAGTACTTC. Translated: CASSYAGVGYEQYF.

This clone has more than one count but fewer than ten. The chain joins TRBV5-5 to TRBJ2-1, with TRBD2 matching 8 bases. CDR1 is SGHKS and CDR2 is YYEKEE in the germline V gene (reference sequence). V dropped 2 bases and J dropped 4; count of bases not matched to a gene: 11. CDR3 length: 17 amino acids. The DNA for the CDR3 is TGTGCCAGCAGCTTTTTGATTGCCGGGGGGGTGTACAATGAGCAGTTCTTC. Translated, it gives CASSFLIAGGVYNEQFF.

The rearrangement links TRBV6-6 to TRBJ2-7; 12 bases match TRBD1. Germline V gene sequence: CDR1 MNHNY, CDR2 SVGAGI (reference sequence). The CDR3 is 13 amino acids. Unmatched junction bases numbered 5, after V lost 7 bases and J lost 7 bases. The CDR3 protein is CASNRDRGQEQYF. The CDR3 nucleotides read TGTGCCAGCAACCGGGACAGGGGGCAGGAGCAGTACTTC.

This chain uses TRBV19 with TRBJ1-6, with TRBD1 matching over 7 bases. V trimming: 4 bases; J trimming: 6 bases; junction bases outside the gene matches: 3. The CDR3 runs to 14 residues. Germline V gives CDR1 LNHDA, CDR2 SQIVND (reference sequence). The CDR3 region has the DNA TGTGCCAGTAGTACGGGGACAGCTAATTCACCCCTCCACTTT. This codes for CASSTGTANSPLHF. Using reference TRBV19 and TRBJ1-6 for the parts outside the CDR3, the full variable domain is DGGITQSPKYLFRKEGQNVTLSCEQNLNHDAMYWYRQDPGQGLRLIYYSQIVNDFQKGDIAEGYSVSREKKESFPLTVTSAQKNPTAFYLCASSTGTANSPLHFGNGTRLTVT.

V and J are TRBV28 and TRBJ1-5; TRBD1 aligns across 7 bases. CDR1 and CDR2 (germline): MDHEN, SYDVKM. V shed 5 bases and J 0 bases; nucleotides not matched to a gene: 10. This CDR3 contains 17 residues. CDR3 nucleotides: TGTGCCAGCAGTATACGCCGGGACAGTTATAGCAATCAGCCCCAGCATTTT. This sequence encodes CASSIRRDSYSNQPQHF. Full variable domain (rest looked up from reference TRBV28 and TRBJ1-5): DVKVTQSSRYLVKRTGEKVFLECVQDMDHENMFWYRQDPGLGLRLIYFSYDVKMKEKGDIPEGYSVSREKKERFSLILESASTNQTSMYLCASSIRRDSYSNQPQHFGDGTRLSIL.

This chain connects TRBV4-1 to TRBJ1-6; D possibly corresponds to TRBD1 (6 bases). Trimming cost V 0 bases and J 10 bases, with 16 bases left between them. This CDR3 has 16 amino acids. Per germline, CDR1 MGHRA and CDR2 YSYEKL. CDR3 bases: TGCGCCAGCAGCCAAGATGTAACAGGGCGGAGGTCACCCCTCCACTTT. Its protein is CASSQDVTGRRSPLHF.

This rearrangement joins TRBV2 to TRBJ2-5; maybe TRBD2 (6 bases). The CDR3 extends over 14 amino acids. Trimming took 8 bases from V and 4 from J, leaving 17 bases between them. The germline gives CDR1 SNHLY, CDR2 FYNNEI. As DNA, the CDR3 is TGTGCCAGCGGAGGGACTCCGGGTAGAGAGACCCAGTACTTC. Protein: CASGGTPGRETQYF.

J is TRBJ2-5 and V is TRBV12-5, with D possibly matching TRBD2 (6 bases). CDR1 is LGHNT and CDR2 is FRNRAP in the germline V gene. The V and J ends lost 4 bases and 1 base respectively, with 16 bases between them. This CDR3 is built from 16 residues. This chain's CDR3 is CASGSPRESFQETQYF. The DNA for the CDR3 is TGTGCTAGTGGTTCCCCCCGGGAGAGCTTCCAAGAGACCCAGTACTTC.